This T cell receptor (beta chain) was sequenced during a study of control samples from healthy donors and cancer patients. Generated by immunoSEQ multiplex PCR, the TCRdb table keeps only in-frame clones and is missing some. The table has 130,000 or so clones, roughly 94% seen once. CDR3 length: 12 residues. Germline-derived CDR1 and CDR2 are SNHLY and FYNNEI. The V gene lost 8 bases and the J gene lost 3 bases, with 9 bases spanning the gap. The clonotype was recovered from a man in his fifties or sixties with colorectal cancer. Input material: PBMCs. The chain carries TRBV2 and TRBJ2-3, with a tentative D call TRBD2 (6 bases). The CDR3 spells CASGGTTDTQYF. The CDR3 coding sequence is TGTGCCAGCGGGGGGACTACAGATACGCAGTATTTT.